Shown below are 26 T cell receptor beta chains from a single sample sequenced in a study of T cell repertoires in cytomegalovirus infection. TCRdb independently ran MiXCR on the reads; one entry per CDR3 protein. This sample carries approximately 180,000 distinct CDR3 sequences, about 20% of them seen once, and the ten largest clones take less than 3.5%. Sequences were obtained from PBMCs. The origin of the receptors is a human donor in good health (CMV status not recorded). Some clones in this sample may be carry-over from other donors' samples.

The V gene is TRBV12-3 or TRBV12-4, the J gene TRBJ2-1; possible D gene TRBD2, 5 bases. The ends were cut back, 3 bases at V and 1 base at J, with 16 bases in the middle. The CDR3 totals 17 residues. The CDR3 DNA sequence: TGTGCCAGCAGTTTCTCGTCGCGGGTCGAATCCTACAATGAGCAGTTCTTC. Translation: CASSFSSRVESYNEQFF.

This clonotype was counted a few times. The genes are TRBV9 and TRBJ2-1; 8 bases align to TRBD1. The germline V gene encodes CDR1 SGDLS and CDR2 YYNGEE. CDR3 length equals 16 residues. V shed 3 bases and J 7 bases; nucleotides not matched to a gene: 12. The CDR3 DNA reads TGTGCCAGCAGCGGAGCGGCCGGACAGGGTACGAATGAGCAGTTCTTC. Translated, it gives CASSGAAGQGTNEQFF.

The genes are TRBV2 and TRBJ2-7; 8 nucleotides match TRBD2. CDR1 is SNHLY and CDR2 is FYNNEI in the germline V gene. This CDR3 is 14 amino acids long. Trimming took 7 bases from V and 1 from J; bases not matched to a gene: 6. The CDR3 reads CASKIERGSYEQYF. CDR3 nucleotides: TGTGCCAGCAAAATAGAGCGGGGGTCCTACGAGCAGTACTTC.

This clonotype was observed at least ten times. The chain is built from TRBV5-6 and TRBJ2-5; 8 bases fit TRBD2. The trim removed 3 bases at V and 2 bases at J, leaving 9 bases unmatched. Per the germline V gene, CDR1 is SGHDT and CDR2 is YYEEEE. This CDR3 spans 16 amino acids. The CDR3 reads CASSSELAATQETQYF. The CDR3 DNA follows: TGTGCCAGCAGCTCCGAACTAGCGGCAACGCAAGAGACCCAGTACTTC.

This clonotype was seen ten or more times. The rearrangement links TRBV7-2 to TRBJ2-1; D tentatively reads TRBD1 or TRBD2 (5 bases each). Trimming removed 2 bases at V and 2 bases at J, with 16 bases between. The CDR3 runs 17 residues. The germline V gene has CDR1 SGHTA and CDR2 FQGNSA. CDR3 sequence reads: CASSLHSGGATYNEQFF. The CDR3 bases are TGTGCCAGCAGCTTACATAGTGGGGGAGCCACCTACAATGAGCAGTTCTTC.

This clonotype appeared many times. The V call is TRBV29-1, the J call TRBJ2-7; D not certain. Germline loops: CDR1 SQVTM, CDR2 ANQGSEA. This CDR3 has 12 residues. The V end was cut by 2 bases, the J end by 0 bases, with 5 bases between. CDR3 DNA: TGCAGCGTTGAACTGGACTCCTACGAGCAGTACTTC. It is translated as CSVELDSYEQYF.

This clonotype was counted a few times. The J gene is TRBJ2-5, the V gene TRBV5-8, with TRBD1 matching over 10 bases. Germline-derived CDR1 and CDR2 are SGHTS and YDEGEE. V gave up 3 bases and J gave up 7 bases; unmatched junction bases: 9. This CDR3 has 15 residues. The CDR3 here is CASSYGDRGSGTQYF. Written as DNA, the CDR3 is TGTGCCAGCAGCTACGGGGACAGGGGATCTGGGACCCAGTACTTC.

This clonotype occurred a few times. The rearrangement links TRBV20-1 to TRBJ2-1, with 7 bases that match TRBD1. The CDR3 has 13 residues. Germline V gene data show CDR1 as DFQATT and CDR2 as SNEGSKA (reference sequence). Losses at the gene ends were 8 bases for V and 9 bases for J; bases not matched to a gene: 13. CDR3: CSPIKTGVGEQFF. The CDR3 bases are TGCAGTCCTATTAAAACAGGGGTTGGTGAGCAGTTCTTC.

This clonotype has a count of ten or more. The CDR3 region is CASRSTGGTQYF. The CDR3, as DNA: TGTGCCAGCAGGTCGACAGGAGGTACGCAGTATTTT. The chain combines TRBV6-5 with TRBJ2-3; D possibly corresponds to TRBD1 (6 bases). V was clipped by 6 bases and J by 8 bases, with 12 bases between them. This CDR3 region has 12 residues. CDR1 is MNHEY and CDR2 is SVGAGI in the germline V gene.

The sample holds a few counts of this clonotype. The chain couples TRBV7-3 to TRBJ1-6, with TRBD1 as a possible D gene (5 bases). This CDR3 is built from 17 residues. CDR1 is SGHTA and CDR2 is FQGTGA in the germline V gene. V shed 4 bases and J shed 0 bases, with 13 bases lying between them. Here the CDR3 reads CASSSRQLSSYNSPLHF. The CDR3 DNA is TGTGCCAGCAGCTCTAGACAGTTGAGCTCCTATAATTCACCCCTCCACTTT.

This clonotype was seen only a few times. A junction boundary mismatches the germline segment, possibly from a read error. The J gene is TRBJ2-7, the V gene TRBV12-5; 9 bases match TRBD2. Germline CDR1 and CDR2: LGHNT and FRNRAP. This CDR3 region has 12 residues. The CDR3 DNA sequence: TGTGCTAGTGGTCCGTCCTCTAGCGGGGACCACTTC. It translates to CASGPSSSGDHF.

This clonotype was observed at least ten times. The genes are TRBV11-3 and TRBJ2-2, with a weak D call TRBD2 (6 bases). The ends were cut back, 4 bases at V and 7 bases at J, with 16 bases in the middle. CDR3 length: 15 amino acids. Germline V CDR1 and CDR2: SGHNT, YENEEA. CDR3 sequence (DNA): TGTGCCAGCAGCTACGAAACGGGGGTGGGCGGGGAGCTGTTTTTT. This gives the protein CASSYETGVGGELFF. The full variable domain, in which reference TRBV11-3 and TRBJ2-2 provide the parts outside the CDR3, is EAGVVQSPRYKIIEKKQPVAFWCNPISGHNTLYWYLQNLGQGPELLIRYENEEAVDDSQLPKDRFSAERLKGVDSTLKIQPAELGDSAVYLCASSYETGVGGELFFGEGSRLTVL.

This clonotype was detected many times. The chain recombines TRBV7-2 with TRBJ2-3; no firm D call. The CDR3 covers 13 residues. The germline V gene encodes CDR1 SGHTA and CDR2 FQGNSA. V lost 3 bases and J lost 3, with 7 bases in between. CDR3 nucleotide sequence: TGTGCCAGCAGCTTCTTAAGGACAGATACGCAGTATTTT. Translating it yields CASSFLRTDTQYF.

The chain couples TRBV5-6 to TRBJ2-1; 12 bases match TRBD2. The germline V gene has CDR1 SGHDT and CDR2 YYEEEE. This CDR3 region has 16 residues. The trim removed 4 bases at V and 4 bases at J, leaving 6 bases unmatched. CDR3 DNA: TGTGCCAGCAGCATTCGAGGGACTAGCGGGTACAATGAGCAGTTCTTC. Encoded protein: CASSIRGTSGYNEQFF.

This clonotype has only one observation. J is TRBJ2-2 and V is TRBV25-1; 12 bases fit TRBD2. CDR3 length equals 15 residues. Germline V lookup: CDR1 MGHDK, CDR2 SYGVNS. The V gene end was trimmed by 7 bases and the J gene end by 5 bases; junction bases not matched to a gene: 5. The CDR3 protein is CASTRTSGATGELFF. CDR3 nucleotides: TGTGCCAGCACCCGGACTAGCGGGGCTACCGGGGAGCTGTTTTTT.

The V gene is TRBV27, the J gene TRBJ1-2; TRBD1 matches at 8 bases. CDR1 MNHEY and CDR2 SMNVEV come from the germline V gene (reference sequence). CDR3 size: 13 residues. With 4 bases clipped from V and 2 bases from J, the junction kept 0 bases outside the gene matches. The CDR3 sequence: CASSYRGNYGYTF. The CDR3 DNA reads as TGTGCCAGCAGTTACAGGGGGAACTATGGCTACACCTTC.

The rearrangement uses TRBV5-1 and TRBJ2-5, with 7 bases that match TRBD1. CDR3 length equals 15 residues. Germline CDR1 and CDR2: SGHRS and YFSETQ. V trimming: 4 bases; J trimming: 1 base; junction bases outside the gene matches: 7. The CDR3 nucleotides are TGCGCCAGCAGCGGGGGACAGATGGTCCAAGAGACCCAGTACTTC. This translates into CASSGGQMVQETQYF.

The chain has TRBV20-1 and TRBJ2-1, with TRBD2 matching 9 bases. CDR1 DFQATT and CDR2 SNEGSKA come from the germline V gene (reference sequence). The V and J ends lost 7 bases and 9 bases, in that order; junction bases with no gene match: 10. The CDR3 covers 13 residues. The CDR3 region has the DNA TGCAGTGGCACGGGACTAGCTGCTAGTGAGCAGTTCTTC. This codes for CSGTGLAASEQFF.

The chain carries TRBV7-2 and TRBJ2-6; D is undetermined. The ends were cut back, 5 bases at V and 0 bases at J, with 8 bases in the middle. The CDR3 has 15 amino acids. The germline gives CDR1 SGHTA, CDR2 FQGNSA. The CDR3 is CASSPILSGANVLTF. The CDR3 DNA reads as TGTGCCAGCAGCCCGATCCTCTCTGGGGCCAACGTCCTGACTTTC.

This clonotype was seen ten or more times. The CDR3 coding sequence is TGTGCCAGCAGCTCGGACAGGGGAACCTATGGCTACACCTTC. It is translated as CASSSDRGTYGYTF. The chain uses TRBV7-9 and TRBJ1-2; 9 bases are a match to TRBD1. The CDR3 has 14 residues. The germline gives CDR1 SEHNR, CDR2 FQNEAQ (reference sequence). Unmatched junction bases numbered 4, after V lost 4 bases and J lost 4 bases.

The chain couples TRBV28 to TRBJ2-4; weak D call: TRBD2 (5 bases). Trimming cost V 5 bases and J 0 bases, with 17 bases left between them. Germline CDR1 reads MDHEN; CDR2 reads SYDVKM. The length of the CDR3 is 17 residues. The CDR3 loop reads CASSIQPGKIAKNIQYF. CDR3 nucleotides: TGTGCCAGCAGTATCCAACCGGGGAAAATAGCCAAAAACATTCAGTACTTC.

The chain recombines TRBV12-3 or TRBV12-4 with TRBJ2-2; D is ambiguous. V was cut by 7 bases and J by 6 bases, with 6 bases left in between. This CDR3 spans 11 amino acids. The CDR3 DNA reads TGTGCCAGCAAGTGGGCCGGGGAGCTGTTTTTT. Its translation is CASKWAGELFF.

The sample holds many counts of this clonotype. The chain carries TRBV7-8 and TRBJ2-1; the match to TRBD2 covers 13 bases. J was trimmed by 7 bases and V by 5 bases; bases with no gene match: 5. The CDR3 loop spans 15 amino acids. The germline V gene has CDR1 SGHVS and CDR2 FQNEAQ. CDR3 sequence (DNA): TGTGCCAGCAGCCAAGGACTAGCGGGGGTTAATGAGCAGTTCTTC. This encodes CASSQGLAGVNEQFF.

This clonotype was recorded many times. The gene calls are TRBV7-3 and TRBJ2-1, with D maybe TRBD2 (7 bases). The V and J ends lost 1 base and 7 bases respectively, with 11 bases between them. The CDR3 runs 14 residues. CDR1 SGHTA and CDR2 FQGTGA come from the germline V gene. CDR3 sequence: CASSLMGGQNEQFF. The CDR3 nucleotides are TGTGCCAGCAGCTTAATGGGGGGGCAGAATGAGCAGTTCTTC. The variable domain in full, completed from reference TRBV7-3 and TRBJ2-1, reads GAGVSQTPSNKVTEKGKYVELRCDPISGHTALYWYRQSLGQGPEFLIYFQGTGAADDSGLPNDRFFAVRPEGSVSTLKIQRTERGDSAVYLCASSLMGGQNEQFFGPGTRLTVL.

The chain has TRBV28 and TRBJ2-7, with D maybe TRBD2 (5 bases). The CDR3 is 12 residues long. The ends were cut back, 3 bases at V and 4 bases at J, with 7 bases in the middle. Germline V CDR1 and CDR2: MDHEN, SYDVKM. In DNA form, the CDR3 reads TGTGCCAGCAGTTTGTTAGCGTACGAGCAGTACTTC. Protein: CASSLLAYEQYF.

Only a few counts were recorded for this clonotype. The J gene is TRBJ2-1, the V gene TRBV27; D not resolved. Germline lookup yields CDR1 MNHEY and CDR2 SMNVEV (reference sequence). V was clipped by 6 bases and J by 4 bases, with 10 bases between them. The CDR3 has 13 residues. DNA for the CDR3: TGTGCCAGCAGCCCGGACCATTACAATGAGCAGTTCTTC. This encodes CASSPDHYNEQFF.